This T cell receptor beta chain was sequenced in a study of cytomegalovirus exposure and HLA in healthy donors. Germline V CDR1 and CDR2: MDHEN, SYDVKM. This CDR3 has 15 residues. The V end was cut by 6 bases, the J end by 3 bases, with 17 bases between. This PCR relied on a set of 60 Vbeta primers and 13 Jbeta primers. TCRdb's table, derived via immunoSEQ multiplex PCR, lists solely in-frame clones and lacks some. This sample has some 150,000 clones; roughly 80% occur once, and the top ten carry 3.4%. This clone was recorded a few times. The rearrangement links TRBV28 to TRBJ2-5; D remains unclear. Input material: PBMCs. This clonotype was obtained from a male donor in good health and CMV-seronegative. The CDR3 coding sequence is TGTGCCAGCAGCGACTCACCCCCACTCAAAGAGACCCAGTACTTC. Its protein is CASSDSPPLKETQYF.